This is a list of T cell receptor beta chains from one sample in a study of Ad26.COV2.S vaccination and SARS-CoV-2 variants. TCRdb's table, derived via immunoSEQ multiplex PCR, lists solely in-frame clones and lacks some. The sample has around 340,000 clones, about 88% seen once. Sequences were derived from peripheral blood, sampled in a trial of Ad26.COV2.S vaccine versus placebo. These receptors were collected from a person aged 18-65 years who received the Ad26.COV2.S COVID-19 vaccine or a placebo. Both conserved end residues are part of each CDR3. Fields, in order: clone size, V gene, D gene, J gene, CDR3 protein, CDR3 DNA. A D gene is named only where the DNA matches it firmly. A clone size is listed for some rows: how often the clone was seen (once, few, many), or a class if it is expanded.

.	TRBV4-3	TRBD1	TRBJ1-3	CASSPDRGPLIYTIYF	TGCGCCAGCAGCCCAGACAGGGGGCCGTTAATCTACACCATATATTTT
.	TRBV4-1	TRBD1	TRBJ2-7	CASSQPGQTTYEQYF	TGCGCCAGCAGCCAACCGGGACAGACCACCTACGAGCAGTACTTC
.	TRBV27	.	TRBJ1-2	CASSLRDGSGYTF	TGTGCCAGCAGTTTACGAGACGGCTCTGGCTACACCTTC
.	TRBV13	TRBD2	TRBJ2-7	CASSPGLAGGNYEQYF	TGTGCCAGCAGCCCCGGACTAGCGGGGGGCAATTACGAGCAGTACTTC
few	TRBV6-2/TRBV6-3	.	TRBJ2-7	CASSTPGRESSESYEQYF	TGTGCCAGCAGTACCCCGGGACGGGAGTCTTCCGAATCCTACGAGCAGTACTTC
.	TRBV4-3	.	TRBJ1-6	CASSQGMINSPLHF	TGCGCCAGCAGCCAGGGGATGATAAATTCACCCCTCCACTTT
.	TRBV6-5	.	TRBJ1-2	CASSPPGQLNGYTF	TGTGCCAGCAGCCCCCCTGGACAGCTAAATGGCTACACCTTC
.	TRBV11-1	TRBD1	TRBJ1-1	CASSTNRGNTEAFF	TGTGCCAGCAGCACCAACAGGGGGAACACTGAAGCTTTCTTT
.	TRBV4-2	.	TRBJ1-4	CASSQDQEKLFF	TGTGCCAGCAGCCAAGATCAAGAAAAACTGTTTTTT
.	TRBV11-3	TRBD2	TRBJ2-1	CASSSHIAGSYNEQFF	TGTGCCAGCAGCTCCCACATAGCGGGAAGCTACAATGAGCAGTTCTTC
.	TRBV29-1	TRBD1	TRBJ2-7	CSVALRDRGYEQYF	TGCAGCGTGGCCCTCCGGGACAGGGGCTACGAGCAGTACTTC
.	TRBV16	TRBD1	TRBJ1-2	CASSQTGGSYGYTF	TGTGCCAGCAGCCAGACAGGGGGCTCGTATGGCTACACCTTC
.	TRBV7-9	.	TRBJ2-7	CASSLGPRVSYEQYF	TGTGCCAGCAGCTTAGGCCCTAGAGTGTCCTACGAGCAGTACTTC
.	TRBV7-2	TRBD1	TRBJ2-7	CASSLGQGAGYEQYF	TGTGCCAGCAGCTTAGGGCAGGGGGCTGGATACGAGCAGTACTTC
.	TRBV5-4	.	TRBJ2-6	CASSMAGSGANVLTF	TGTGCCAGCAGCATGGCAGGGTCTGGGGCCAACGTCCTGACTTTC
.	TRBV11-3	TRBD2	TRBJ2-2	CASSLLAGSTGELFF	TGTGCCAGCAGCCTACTAGCGGGGAGCACCGGGGAGCTGTTTTTT
.	TRBV28	TRBD2	TRBJ2-7	CASSPHSGSGYEQYF	TGTGCCAGCAGTCCCCATAGCGGGAGTGGCTACGAGCAGTACTTC
.	TRBV20-1	.	TRBJ1-4	CSASFFFRFSTNEKLFF	TGCAGTGCTAGTTTCTTCTTTAGGTTCTCCACTAATGAAAAACTGTTTTTT
.	TRBV12-5	.	TRBJ1-2	CASGLDVWHGYTF	TGTGCTAGTGGTTTAGACGTCTGGCATGGCTACACCTTC
once	TRBV30	TRBD2	TRBJ2-7	CAWSAYTGLAGGGNDHEQYF	TGTGCCTGGAGTGCCTATACCGGACTAGCGGGCGGCGGGAATGACCACGAGCAGTACTTC
.	TRBV4-2	.	TRBJ2-2	CASSQDPRTGNTGELFF	TGTGCCAGCAGCCAAGATCCCCGAACAGGGAACACCGGGGAGCTGTTTTTT
.	TRBV5-1	.	TRBJ1-3	CASSLGHIGNTIYF	TGCGCCAGCAGCTTAGGACATATAGGAAACACCATATATTTT
.	TRBV6-5	.	TRBJ2-7	CASSTNRDYEQYF	TGTGCCAGCAGTACTAACAGGGATTACGAGCAGTACTTC
once	TRBV3-1/TRBV3-2	.	TRBJ2-5	CASSLAPKETQYF	TGTGCCAGCAGCCTCGCGCCCAAAGAGACCCAGTACTTC
.	TRBV30	TRBD1	TRBJ2-7	CAWSADRGVEYEQYF	TGTGCCTGGAGTGCAGACAGGGGGGTTGAGTACGAGCAGTACTTC
.	TRBV15	.	TRBJ2-7	CATSVEVQYEQYF	TGTGCCACCTCTGTGGAGGTACAGTACGAGCAGTACTTC
.	TRBV19	.	TRBJ1-2	CASSQTRGSGYTF	TGTGCCAGTAGTCAGACAAGGGGGTCCGGCTACACCTTC